Listed below are T cell receptor beta chains from one sample, sequenced in a study of T-cell memory formation after mild COVID-19. TCRdb reanalysed the 5' RACE reads using MiXCR and keeps one entry per CDR3 protein. The data contain 150,000 to 200,000 distinct CDR3 sequences, about a fifth of them singletons. The sequenced sample was PBMCs or a T cell subset sorted from them (not recorded which). The receptors come from an adult woman who had mild COVID-19 (a few samples of this study predate the infection). Cell type and time point are not known. The CDR3 runs from the conserved cysteine through the conserved F or W. The D gene is left open where the match is weak. Where a row states a size, it is once, few, many or the class of an expanded clone; other rows omit it.

>few|TRBJ2-5|NA|TRBV7-6
CASSLEAGAETQYF
TGTGCCAGCAGCTTAGAGGCAGGAGCGGAGACCCAGTACTTC
>few|TRBJ2-5|NA|TRBV10-3
CAISGAEAQETQYF
TGTGCCATCAGTGGCGCGGAAGCCCAAGAGACCCAGTACTTC
>NA|TRBJ1-1|NA|TRBV7-9
CASSLAPSGPTEAFF
TGTGCCAGCAGCTTAGCTCCGTCTGGGCCCACTGAAGCTTTCTTT
>NA|TRBJ2-5|NA|TRBV14
CASSQIWGQGETQYF
TGTGCCAGCAGCCAAATTTGGGGGCAAGGAGAGACCCAGTACTTC
>NA|TRBJ2-3|NA|TRBV13
CASSLLGVANTDTQYF
TGTGCCAGCAGCTTATTGGGGGTGGCCAACACAGATACGCAGTATTTT
>NA|TRBJ1-5|NA|TRBV12-3/TRBV12-4
CASSDANQPQHF
TGTGCCAGCAGTGATGCAAATCAGCCCCAGCATTTT
>NA|TRBJ1-1|NA|TRBV12-3/TRBV12-4
CASSFSPGVKTEAFF
TGTGCCAGCAGTTTCAGCCCAGGGGTAAAGACTGAAGCTTTCTTT
>NA|TRBJ1-1|NA|TRBV15
CATSRGARVDTEAFF
TGTGCCACCAGCAGAGGTGCGAGGGTTGACACTGAAGCTTTCTTT
>NA|TRBJ2-3|NA|TRBV7-3
CASSLTMEATQYF
TGTGCCAGCAGCTTGACTATGGAGGCTACGCAGTATTTT
>few|TRBJ2-2|TRBD1|TRBV11-1
CASSSSKGQGPGTGELFF
TGTGCCAGCAGCTCCTCGAAAGGACAGGGGCCGGGCACCGGGGAGCTGTTTTTT
>NA|TRBJ2-2|NA|TRBV11-3
CASSPRTPVGGELFF
TGTGCCAGCAGCCCTAGGACTCCGGTGGGCGGGGAGCTGTTTTTT
>NA|TRBJ2-1|TRBD1|TRBV5-5
CASTTGTAYNEQFF
TGTGCCAGCACCACCGGGACAGCTTACAATGAGCAGTTCTTC
>NA|TRBJ2-3|TRBD1|TRBV5-1
CASSVTGVSTDTQYF
TGCGCCAGCAGCGTGACAGGGGTTAGCACAGATACGCAGTATTTT
>NA|TRBJ1-2|NA|TRBV7-9
CASSPYLLVSYTF
TGTGCCAGCAGCCCGTATCTCCTAGTGAGCTACACCTTC
>NA|TRBJ2-6|NA|TRBV5-6
CASSGDHSSGANVLTF
TGTGCCAGCAGCGGCGATCACAGCTCTGGGGCCAACGTCCTGACTTTC
>NA|TRBJ2-1|NA|TRBV9
CASTLSGEERNEQFF
TGTGCCAGCACCCTCAGTGGGGAGGAGCGGAATGAGCAGTTCTTC
>many|TRBJ2-2|NA|TRBV7-9
CASTQDYLPGELFF
TGTGCCAGCACGCAGGACTACCTGCCCGGGGAGCTGTTTTTT
>few|TRBJ2-1|TRBD2|TRBV5-8
CASSGAGVEQFF
TGTGCCAGCAGCGGAGCGGGAGTTGAGCAGTTCTTC
>few|TRBJ1-1|NA|TRBV20-1
CSARWAREAEAFF
TGCAGTGCTAGATGGGCCCGTGAAGCTGAAGCTTTCTTT
>NA|TRBJ2-1|TRBD2|TRBV30
CAWSEEAGIIHEQFF
TGTGCCTGGAGTGAGGAAGCGGGGATTATTCATGAGCAGTTCTTC
>NA|TRBJ1-2|NA|TRBV27
CASSTGTDNYGYTF
TGTGCCAGCAGTACGGGGACGGATAACTATGGCTACACCTTC
>NA|TRBJ2-7|NA|TRBV20-1
CSALQGWEQYF
TGCAGTGCTTTACAGGGTTGGGAGCAGTACTTC
>few|TRBJ1-6|NA|TRBV7-6
CASSRSMGEIDSPLHF
TGTGCCAGCAGCCGGAGCATGGGGGAGATTGATTCACCCCTCCACTTT
>NA|TRBJ1-5|NA|TRBV6-5
CASSQSVNSNQPQHF
TGTGCCAGCAGTCAGAGCGTAAATAGCAATCAGCCCCAGCATTTT
>NA|TRBJ1-3|NA|TRBV27
CASSSGVGNTIYF
TGTGCCAGCAGTTCAGGGGTCGGAAACACCATATATTTT
>many|TRBJ2-5|NA|TRBV5-1
CASSPRQQFTQETQYF
TGCGCCAGCAGCCCGAGGCAGCAATTCACCCAAGAGACCCAGTACTTC
>few|TRBJ2-7|NA|TRBV12-3/TRBV12-4
CASSTDRTYEQYF
TGTGCCAGCAGTACAGACAGAACCTACGAGCAGTACTTC
>few|TRBJ1-1|NA|TRBV4-1
CASSQETRGLDTEAFF
TGCGCCAGCAGCCAAGAAACGCGGGGGCTAGACACTGAAGCTTTCTTT
>NA|TRBJ1-1|NA|TRBV2
CASSEEGLATEAFF
TGTGCCAGCAGTGAAGAGGGGCTCGCCACTGAAGCTTTCTTT
>few|TRBJ2-5|TRBD2|TRBV9
CASSETSGGSETQYF
TGTGCCAGCAGCGAGACTAGCGGGGGTAGTGAGACCCAGTACTTC
>NA|TRBJ1-4|NA|TRBV24-1
CATRDRTNEKLFF
TGTGCCACCAGAGACAGAACTAATGAAAAACTGTTTTTT